These 17 T cell receptor beta chains came from one sample sequenced in a study of OX40 agonist ivuxolimab in advanced cancers. Data came from immunoSEQ multiplex PCR; TCRdb stores just in-frame clones and leaves some out. Of about 49,000 clones listed, 60% to 80% were seen once; the top ten hold roughly 2.5%. This specimen was CD4+ or CD8+ T cells sorted from blood, taken in a trial of the OX40 agonist ivuxolimab. The source of these receptors is an adult with an advanced solid tumor such as melanoma, head and neck, liver or kidney cancer.

The chain has TRBV11-2 and TRBJ2-3, with 10 bases aligning to TRBD1. The CDR3 has 15 residues. Germline V gene data show CDR1 as SGHAT and CDR2 as FQNNGV. Germline trimming cut 5 bases from V and 6 bases from J; bases unmatched to any gene: 8. The chain's CDR3 is CASSRRQGAYDTQYF. The CDR3 DNA sequence: TGTGCCAGCAGCCGACGACAGGGGGCATATGATACGCAGTATTTT.

The CDR3 is CASSEVPSRTQYF. CDR3 bases: TGTGCCAGCAGTGAAGTCCCCTCCCGGACCCAGTACTTC. The chain combines TRBV2 with TRBJ2-5; D call uncertain. V was trimmed by 1 base and J by 7 bases, leaving 10 bases between them. In germline, CDR1 is SNHLY, CDR2 FYNNEI. The CDR3 loop spans 13 amino acids.

This clone came up once. This chain links TRBV6-5 with TRBJ2-5; D is possibly TRBD2 (5 bases). There are 14 residues in the CDR3. The germline V gene encodes CDR1 MNHEY and CDR2 SVGAGI. Trimming shortened V by 0 bases and J by 0 bases, and 5 bases separated the two germline ends. CDR3 sequence: CASSYSDYQETQYF. CDR3 bases: TGTGCCAGCAGTTACTCGGACTACCAAGAGACCCAGTACTTC.

The V and J genes are TRBV9 and TRBJ2-3, with TRBD1 matching 8 bases. V was clipped by 4 bases and J by 2 bases; unmatched bases: 6. This CDR3 is built from 15 residues. The V gene's germline CDR1 is SGDLS and CDR2 YYNGEE. CDR3 nucleotides: TGTGCCAGCAGCACCCGACAGGGGCCCACAGATACGCAGTATTTT. Translated: CASSTRQGPTDTQYF.

The chain couples TRBV7-3 to TRBJ2-1; D gene uncertain. The CDR3 consists of 15 residues. The V gene's germline CDR1 is SGHTA and CDR2 FQGTGA. V was cut by 2 bases and J by 0 bases, with 8 bases left in between. The CDR3 protein is CASSLLVSSYNEQFF. The CDR3, as DNA: TGTGCCAGCAGCTTACTAGTCAGCTCCTACAATGAGCAGTTCTTC. The full variable domain, rest sourced from reference TRBV7-3 and TRBJ2-1, is GAGVSQTPSNKVTEKGKYVELRCDPISGHTALYWYRQSLGQGPEFLIYFQGTGAADDSGLPNDRFFAVRPEGSVSTLKIQRTERGDSAVYLCASSLLVSSYNEQFFGPGTRLTVL.

The J gene is TRBJ2-5, the V gene TRBV7-2; 10 bases map to TRBD2. Germline V gives CDR1 SGHTA, CDR2 FQGNSA. This CDR3 contains 17 residues. The ends lost 1 base at V and 5 bases at J; junction bases unmatched: 10. CDR3 nucleotides: TGTGCCAGCAGCTTAGAGCCCAGCGGGGGGGCGAGGGAGACCCAGTACTTC. Protein sequence: CASSLEPSGGARETQYF. The full variable domain, its missing parts supplied by reference TRBV7-2 and TRBJ2-5, is GAGVSQSPSNKVTEKGKDVELRCDPISGHTALYWYRQSLGQGLEFLIYFQGNSAPDKSGLPSDRFSAERTGGSVSTLTIQRTQQEDSAVYLCASSLEPSGGARETQYFGPGTRLLVL.

V is TRBV10-2 and J is TRBJ2-1; tentative D call: TRBD1 (5 bases). Germline V gene lookup returns CDR1 WSHSY and CDR2 SAAADI. Trimming took off 11 bases at V and 0 bases at J, with 17 bases between the two ends. There are 15 residues in the CDR3. The CDR3 DNA follows: TGCGCCTGCCAGACAGTTCGAAGCTCCTACAATGAGCAGTTCTTC. Residues: CACQTVRSSYNEQFF.

This clone appeared a single time. The rearrangement links TRBV28 to TRBJ2-7; no definite D call. With 5 bases removed from V and 0 bases from J, the gap between germline ends came to 8 bases. The germline CDR1 and CDR2 sequences are MDHEN and SYDVKM. This CDR3 contains 13 residues. The CDR3 DNA reads as TGTGCCAGCAGTATTATCCTCTCCTACGAGCAGTACTTC. Its translation: CASSIILSYEQYF. The whole variable domain, remainder taken from reference TRBV28 and TRBJ2-7, is DVKVTQSSRYLVKRTGEKVFLECVQDMDHENMFWYRQDPGLGLRLIYFSYDVKMKEKGDIPEGYSVSREKKERFSLILESASTNQTSMYLCASSIILSYEQYFGPGTRLTVT.

This rearrangement joins TRBV5-1 to TRBJ2-3; D is possibly TRBD2 (6 bases). The CDR3 covers 14 residues. Germline CDR1 and CDR2: SGHRS and YFSETQ. V was pared by 0 bases and J by 3 bases, with 8 bases between. CDR3 residues: CASSLAGVTDTQYF. Written as DNA, the CDR3 is TGCGCCAGCAGCTTGGCGGGGGTTACAGATACGCAGTATTTT.

This clone occurred once. This CDR3 is also generated by other DNA sequences in the sample. The chain joins TRBV6-5 to TRBJ2-7; D is ambiguous. Deletions cut 7 bases from V and 4 bases from J, with 11 bases between. The CDR3 has 12 residues. Germline-derived CDR1 and CDR2 are MNHEY and SVGAGI. The CDR3 sequence is CASTSDSYEQYF. CDR3 nucleotides: TGTGCCAGCACGTCAGACTCATACGAGCAGTACTTC.

This chain links TRBV4-3 with TRBJ1-1, with a possible D match to TRBD1 (6 bases). The germline CDR1 and CDR2 sequences are LGHNA and YSLEER. The CDR3 is 15 residues long. Trimming took off 0 bases at V and 3 bases at J, with 11 bases between the two ends. CDR3 in DNA: TGCGCCAGCAGCCAAGAATCTGGGGGCTACACTGAAGCTTTCTTT. The encoded protein is CASSQESGGYTEAFF.

The V call is TRBV18, the J call TRBJ2-3; D not resolved. Germline loops: CDR1 KGHSH, CDR2 LQKENI. CDR3 size: 14 residues. V lost 4 bases and J lost 6, with 14 bases in between. The CDR3 nucleotides are TGTGCCAGCTCACTCCAAGGCGGCCTGGATACGCAGTATTTT. It codes for CASSLQGGLDTQYF.

This clone was seen only a few times. The gene calls are TRBV7-3 and TRBJ1-1; 7 bases align to TRBD1. Germline loops: CDR1 SGHTA, CDR2 FQGTGA. The CDR3 totals 15 residues. Trimming took 5 bases from V and 3 from J; bases not matched to a gene: 9. DNA for the CDR3: TGTGCCAGCAGCAACCCCGACAGGGACGACACTGAAGCTTTCTTT. It translates to CASSNPDRDDTEAFF.

The CDR3: CASSLSPSLSNQPQHF. CDR3 coding DNA: TGTGCCAGCAGCTTGTCTCCATCGCTCAGCAATCAGCCCCAGCATTTT. The chain links TRBV5-6 to TRBJ1-5; D is unresolved. The CDR3 has 16 residues. With 1 base removed from V and 1 base from J, the gap between germline ends came to 12 bases. Germline CDR1 and CDR2: SGHDT and YYEEEE.

This clone turned up a few times. The chain links TRBV5-1 to TRBJ2-7, with D uncertain. This CDR3 has 11 amino acids. Trimming removed 3 bases at V and 4 bases at J, with 5 bases between. Germline values: CDR1 SGHRS, CDR2 YFSETQ. The CDR3 coding sequence is TGCGCCAGCAGCTCCGAATACGAGCAGTACTTC. Its translation: CASSSEYEQYF.

CDR3 sequence: CASSEGIGAGNTEAFF. The DNA of the CDR3 is TGTGCCAGCTCCGAAGGGATCGGGGCGGGAAACACTGAAGCTTTCTTT. The rearrangement links TRBV18 to TRBJ1-1, with a weak D call TRBD1 (5 bases). Germline values: CDR1 KGHSH, CDR2 LQKENI. V was cut by 6 bases and J by 2 bases, with 19 bases left in between. The CDR3 loop spans 16 amino acids.

The chain employs TRBV4-1 and TRBJ1-2; the D is unclear. The CDR3 loop spans 15 amino acids. Germline CDR1 is MGHRA and CDR2 is YSYEKL. The germline V and J ends were trimmed by 4 bases and 4 bases, with 16 bases remaining between them. The CDR3 loop is CASSPKSRDFYGYTF. The CDR3 region has the DNA TGCGCCAGCAGCCCCAAGTCAAGGGATTTCTATGGCTACACCTTC.